A single sample gave rise to the 29 T cell receptor beta chains below, sequenced in a study of CD8 T cells in ankylosing spondylitis. Via MiXCR, TCRdb re-called the 5' RACE reads, giving one row per CDR3 protein. The repertoire has about 360,000 distinct CDR3 sequences, roughly 14% of them found once; the top ten carry 0.9% to 1.2%. Sequencing input: blood, either unsorted or a sorted T cell fraction (not recorded which). These TCRs come from a male donor with ankylosing spondylitis or in good health (not recorded which).

The gene calls are TRBV10-3 and TRBJ2-7, with a possible D match to TRBD1 (6 bases). The germline V gene has CDR1 ENHRY and CDR2 SYGVKD. This CDR3 is 15 amino acids long. V lost 6 bases and J lost 6, with 21 bases in between. The CDR3 coding sequence is TGTGCCATCAGAGGCTGGGAATCTGGGGGCTCCGAGCAGTACTTC. Amino acids: CAIRGWESGGSEQYF.

This clonotype was seen a handful of times. The rearrangement links TRBV5-1 to TRBJ2-3; 8 bases line up with TRBD2. J gave up 4 bases and V 0 bases, and 7 bases lay outside the gene matches. The germline CDR1 and CDR2 sequences are SGHRS and YFSETQ. The CDR3 totals 16 residues. The CDR3, as DNA: TGCGCCAGCAGCTTGGTAGGACGGGAGGGCCCAGATACGCAGTATTTT. Translated, it gives CASSLVGREGPDTQYF.

CDR3 in amino acids: CASSLAGGYTYNEQFF. The CDR3 DNA sequence: TGCGCCAGCAGCTTGGCCGGGGGTTACACCTACAATGAGCAGTTCTTC. The chain combines TRBV5-1 with TRBJ2-1, with a tentative D call TRBD2 (6 bases). This CDR3 is 16 amino acids long. Germline CDR1 SGHRS, CDR2 YFSETQ. V was cut by 0 bases and J by 2 bases, with 12 bases left in between.

The chain links TRBV10-3 to TRBJ2-1, with TRBD1 identical over 7 bases. V lost 10 bases to trimming and J lost 7 bases; unmatched junction nucleotides: 7. The germline CDR1 and CDR2 sequences are ENHRY and SYGVKD. The CDR3 has 12 amino acids. CDR3 residues: CATTGVRNEQFF. The CDR3, as DNA: TGTGCCACCACAGGGGTGCGTAATGAGCAGTTCTTC.

This clonotype showed up just a few times. The V gene is TRBV10-3, the J gene TRBJ2-1, with D unresolved. CDR3 length: 11 residues. Trimming shortened V by 11 bases and J by 8 bases, and 13 bases separated the two germline ends. Germline assignment: CDR1 ENHRY and CDR2 SYGVKD. The CDR3 DNA reads as TGTGCCGCCCGAGCAGGCGATGAGCAGTTCTTC. Translation gives CAARAGDEQFF.

The rearrangement uses TRBV3-1 and TRBJ2-7; D is unresolved. V was cut by 0 bases and J by 2 bases, with 11 bases left in between. This CDR3 has 15 amino acids. CDR1 and CDR2 (germline): LGHDT, YNNKEL (reference sequence). CDR3 nucleotide sequence: TGTGCCAGCAGCCAAGAGGTGAGGAGAGCCTACGAGCAGTACTTC. Protein: CASSQEVRRAYEQYF.

This clonotype came up a few times. The chain is built from TRBV12-3 or TRBV12-4 and TRBJ2-7; the D gene is possibly TRBD1 (5 bases). This CDR3 contains 14 residues. V dropped 2 bases and J dropped 3 bases, with 11 bases sitting between them. The CDR3 bases are TGTGCCAGCAGTTTAAAGCAGGGATTCTACGAGCAGTACTTC. It is translated as CASSLKQGFYEQYF.

This clonotype was seen a few times. The J gene is TRBJ1-6, the V gene TRBV3-1, with TRBD1 as a possible D gene (5 bases). The CDR3 runs 14 residues. The V gene's germline CDR1 is LGHDT and CDR2 YNNKEL (reference sequence). V was trimmed by 5 bases and J by 6 bases, leaving 11 bases between them. The chain's CDR3 is CASSVSDSNSPLHF. The CDR3 DNA follows: TGTGCCAGCAGCGTATCCGACAGTAATTCACCCCTCCACTTT.

DNA of the CDR3: TGTGCCAGCAGTGGGGGAGTTACGGGAACTGAAGCTTTCTTT. This codes for CASSGGVTGTEAFF. The chain is built from TRBV2 and TRBJ1-1; unclear D gene. V dropped 4 bases and J dropped 5 bases, with 14 bases sitting between them. Germline CDR1 SNHLY, CDR2 FYNNEI. The CDR3 is made up of 14 amino acids.

This clonotype has only a few counts. V is TRBV7-2 and J is TRBJ2-3; 14 bases map to TRBD2. The CDR3 is made up of 16 amino acids. The germline CDR1 and CDR2 sequences are SGHTA and FQGNSA. J gave up 2 bases and V 5 bases, and 3 bases lay outside the gene matches. CDR3 nucleotide sequence: TGTGCCAGCAGCAGACTAGCGGGGGGGCCCACAGATACGCAGTATTTT. Residues: CASSRLAGGPTDTQYF.

This clonotype showed up just a few times. The chain is built from TRBV20-1 and TRBJ2-1; D remains unclear. This CDR3 region has 11 residues. The V end lost 3 bases, the J end lost 6 bases, and 6 bases lay between the germline ends. The germline V gene encodes CDR1 DFQATT and CDR2 SNEGSKA (reference sequence). The CDR3 DNA is TGCAGTGCTAGGAGGTCCAATGAGCAGTTCTTC. This encodes CSARRSNEQFF.

DNA for the CDR3: TGTGCCAGCAGCCCGGGACTAGCGGGAGCCCTGTCTCGGAATGAGCAGTTCTTC. Translated, it gives CASSPGLAGALSRNEQFF. This chain links TRBV7-7 with TRBJ2-1; 14 bases fit TRBD2. This CDR3 is 18 amino acids long. Germline V gives CDR1 SSHAT, CDR2 FNYEAQ (reference sequence). V dropped 5 bases and J dropped 7; count of bases not matched to a gene: 13.

In this sample, this clonotype turned up a few times. J is TRBJ2-5 and V is TRBV9, with a weak D call TRBD2 (5 bases). This CDR3 is built from 13 residues. Trimming removed 4 bases from V and 5 bases from J, with 12 bases in between. The germline V gene has CDR1 SGDLS and CDR2 YYNGEE. The CDR3 DNA is TGTGCCAGCAGCCCGAGGACTGGTGAGACCCAGTACTTC. Translated, it gives CASSPRTGETQYF.

J is TRBJ2-4 and V is TRBV15, with D tentatively TRBD1 (6 bases). The CDR3 contains 15 residues. The ends were cut back, 0 bases at V and 6 bases at J, with 12 bases in the middle. Looked up from germline, CDR1 is LNHNV and CDR2 is YYDKDF (reference sequence). CDR3 sequence (DNA): TGTGCCACCAGCAGAGACCTGACAGGTTCAAACATTCAGTACTTC. Translation gives CATSRDLTGSNIQYF. Full variable domain (missing parts from reference TRBV15 and TRBJ2-4): DAMVIQNPRYQVTQFGKPVTLSCSQTLNHNVMYWYQQKSSQAPKLLFHYYDKDFNNEADTPDNFQSRRPNTSFCFLDIRSPGLGDTAMYLCATSRDLTGSNIQYFGAGTRLSVL.

The genes are TRBV6-1 and TRBJ2-7; 7 bases map to TRBD1. Germline lookup yields CDR1 MNHNS and CDR2 SASEGT. V was pared by 8 bases and J by 2 bases, with 9 bases of the junction left unmatched. This CDR3 has 14 amino acids. The DNA for the CDR3 is TGTGCCAGCCACCGGGACAGCGAGCCCTACGAGCAGTACTTC. Its protein product is CASHRDSEPYEQYF.

This clonotype showed up just a few times. The chain links TRBV6-1 to TRBJ1-1; D possibly corresponds to TRBD1 (5 bases). Trimming removed 8 bases from V and 5 bases from J, with 18 bases in between. This CDR3 is built from 14 residues. CDR1 and CDR2 from the germline V gene are MNHNS and SASEGT. This CDR3 reads CASSSGRRVTEAFF. The CDR3 region has the DNA TGTGCCAGCTCGTCGGGACGCCGGGTGACTGAAGCTTTCTTT.

This chain links TRBV3-1 with TRBJ1-1, with unresolved D. Per germline, CDR1 LGHDT and CDR2 YNNKEL (reference sequence). The CDR3 loop spans 15 amino acids. The V end lost 1 base, the J end lost 11 bases, and 20 bases lay between the germline ends. This chain's CDR3 is CASSQVADYHLGAFF. As DNA, the CDR3 is TGTGCCAGCAGCCAAGTAGCGGACTACCACCTGGGCGCTTTCTTT.

This rearrangement joins TRBV7-9 to TRBJ2-5; TRBD2 might be the D (5 bases). The V and J ends lost 0 bases and 5 bases respectively, with 10 bases between them. The germline V gene has CDR1 SEHNR and CDR2 FQNEAQ (reference sequence). This CDR3 region has 14 residues. The CDR3 DNA follows: TGTGCCAGCAGCTTAGCGCGGGCAGCGGAGACCCAGTACTTC. The encoded protein is CASSLARAAETQYF. The whole variable domain, filled in from reference TRBV7-9 and TRBJ2-5, reads DTGVSQNPRHKITKRGQNVTFRCDPISEHNRLYWYRQTLGQGPEFLTYFQNEAQLEKSRLLSDRFSAERPKGSFSTLEIQRTEQGDSAMYLCASSLARAAETQYFGPGTRLLVL.

The V gene is TRBV12-3 or TRBV12-4, the J gene TRBJ2-1, with 7 bases lining up with TRBD2. The CDR3 spans 11 residues. The J segment lost 8 bases and the V segment lost 6 bases, leaving 1 base of the junction unmatched. In DNA, the CDR3 is TGTGCCAGCAGGGGGAGGGATGAGCAGTTCTTC. Its protein product is CASRGRDEQFF.

This clonotype was counted a few times. The chain joins TRBV12-3 or TRBV12-4 to TRBJ1-5; D not certain. V lost 1 base and J 0 bases, leaving 10 bases between the germline ends. This CDR3 spans 16 amino acids. CDR3 nucleotide sequence: TGTGCCAGCAGTTTAGATTTGGGCATTAGCAATCAGCCCCAGCATTTT. Amino acid sequence: CASSLDLGISNQPQHF.

As DNA, the CDR3 is TGTGCCAGCAGGAGGGCCTATGGCTACACCTTC. Amino acid sequence: CASRRAYGYTF. The chain carries TRBV12-3 or TRBV12-4 and TRBJ1-2; D uncertain. This CDR3 spans 11 amino acids. Trimming took 6 bases from V and 4 from J, leaving 6 bases between them.

This clonotype was recorded a few times. The gene calls are TRBV7-2 and TRBJ1-5; D gene ambiguous. CDR3 length: 14 amino acids. The V gene's germline CDR1 is SGHTA and CDR2 FQGNSA. V lost 4 bases and J 7 bases, leaving 14 bases between the germline ends. This chain's CDR3 is CASSSGQVGQPQHF. The CDR3 coding sequence is TGTGCCAGCAGCTCTGGGCAGGTGGGGCAGCCCCAGCATTTT.

The chain couples TRBV29-1 to TRBJ2-7, with a possible D match to TRBD1 (5 bases). Germline loops: CDR1 SQVTM, CDR2 ANQGSEA. Trimming shortened V by 3 bases and J by 6 bases, and 15 bases separated the two germline ends. This CDR3 is built from 13 residues. The CDR3: CSVEMGRRGEQYF. The CDR3 bases are TGCAGCGTTGAGATGGGGCGCCGTGGCGAGCAGTACTTC.

This sequence joins TRBV5-1 and TRBJ2-1, with 9 positions matching TRBD2. The V and J ends lost 2 bases and 5 bases, in that order; junction bases with no gene match: 2. CDR1 and CDR2 from the germline V gene are SGHRS and YFSETQ. The CDR3 loop spans 14 amino acids. CDR3 DNA: TGCGCCAGCAGCTTAGGCGGGAGGGACAATGAGCAGTTCTTC. Its protein product is CASSLGGRDNEQFF. The full variable domain, rest sourced from reference TRBV5-1 and TRBJ2-1, is KAGVTQTPRYLIKTRGQQVTLSCSPISGHRSVSWYQQTPGQGLQFLFEYFSETQRNKGNFPGRFSGRQFSNSRSEMNVSTLELGDSALYLCASSLGGRDNEQFFGPGTRLTVL.

This clonotype was detected a few times. The genes are TRBV5-1 and TRBJ2-1, with D possibly called TRBD1 or TRBD2 (5 bases each). The length of the CDR3 is 14 residues. Per germline, CDR1 SGHRS and CDR2 YFSETQ. V lost 4 bases, J lost 6 bases, and 14 bases lay in between. The CDR3 sequence: CASSPDGAGNEQFF. The CDR3 region has the DNA TGCGCCAGCAGCCCGGACGGGGCCGGCAATGAGCAGTTCTTC.

This chain joins TRBV29-1 and TRBJ2-2; 8 bases align to TRBD1. After removal of 6 bases from V and 5 bases from J, the junction contained 8 bases not matched to a gene. Germline assignment: CDR1 SQVTM and CDR2 ANQGSEA. CDR3 length equals 14 residues. The CDR3 DNA reads as TGCAGCGTAGGCCAGGGGGCCGGGACCGGGGAGCTGTTTTTT. The encoded protein is CSVGQGAGTGELFF.

The V and J genes are TRBV5-5 and TRBJ1-1; no firm D call. Germline assignment: CDR1 SGHKS and CDR2 YYEKEE (reference sequence). The CDR3 consists of 14 residues. With 3 bases removed from V and 1 base from J, the gap between germline ends came to 10 bases. The CDR3 loop is CASSSGLRNTEAFF. In DNA form, the CDR3 reads TGTGCCAGCAGCTCGGGTCTCAGGAACACTGAAGCTTTCTTT.

J is TRBJ1-2 and V is TRBV20-1; a weak D match, TRBD1 (5 bases). The length of the CDR3 is 14 residues. Germline V gene data show CDR1 as DFQATT and CDR2 as SNEGSKA (reference sequence). The V end lost 6 bases, the J end lost 2 bases, and 16 bases lay between the germline ends. The CDR3 DNA reads as TGCAGTGCCCCACGGGACCGGGGGAACTATGGCTACACCTTC. Translation gives CSAPRDRGNYGYTF.

V and J are TRBV12-3 or TRBV12-4 and TRBJ1-3, with D possibly matching TRBD1 (5 bases). The CDR3 spans 14 residues. V was pared by 0 bases and J by 10 bases, with 13 bases between. CDR3 sequence reads: CASSLAGGGWTIYF. The CDR3 coding sequence is TGTGCCAGCAGTTTAGCGGGCGGGGGTTGGACCATATATTTT.